Given below is one TCR beta chain in context. No antigen is known for it. The source of the sample is a study of cytomegalovirus exposure and HLA in healthy donors. Both 60 Vbeta primers and 13 Jbeta primers went into the PCR. Sequencing used immunoSEQ multiplex PCR; TCRdb keeps in-frame clones, though not all of them. The sample lists some 180,000 clones, about 83% occurring once. Study-wide points: A later analysis found most CMV-associated TCR beta chains apparently HLA-restricted. CMV antigen specificity of three CMV-associated chains was confirmed in vitro.

Sequenced input: PBMCs. The sequence was collected from a man aged 35-49 years in good health and CMV-seropositive.

The CDR3 nucleotides are TGTGCCAGCAGCTCAACACAGGGTACAGATACGCAGTATTTT. This encodes CASSSTQGTDTQYF. V usage is TRBV13 and J usage is TRBJ2-3; perhaps TRBD1 as D (6 bases). Trimming stripped 4 bases from V and 3 bases from J, with 11 bases between. The CDR3 has 14 residues. CDR1 is PRHDT and CDR2 is FYEKMQ in the germline V gene (reference sequence).